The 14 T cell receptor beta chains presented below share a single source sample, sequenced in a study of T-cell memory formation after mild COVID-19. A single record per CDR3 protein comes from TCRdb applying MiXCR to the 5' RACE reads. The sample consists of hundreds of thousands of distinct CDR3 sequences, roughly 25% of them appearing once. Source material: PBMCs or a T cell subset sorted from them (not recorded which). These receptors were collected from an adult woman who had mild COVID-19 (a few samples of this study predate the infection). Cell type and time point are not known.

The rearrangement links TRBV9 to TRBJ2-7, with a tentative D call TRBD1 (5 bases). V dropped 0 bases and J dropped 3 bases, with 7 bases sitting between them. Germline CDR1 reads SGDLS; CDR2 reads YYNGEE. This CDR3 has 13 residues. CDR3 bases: TGTGCCAGCAGCGTAGTAGGGGACTACGAGCAGTACTTC. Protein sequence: CASSVVGDYEQYF. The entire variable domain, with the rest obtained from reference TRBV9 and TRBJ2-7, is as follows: DSGVTQTPKHLITATGQRVTLRCSPRSGDLSVYWYQQSLDQGLQFLIQYYNGEERAKGNILERFSAQQFPDLHSELNLSSLELGDSALYFCASSVVGDYEQYFGPGTRLTVT.

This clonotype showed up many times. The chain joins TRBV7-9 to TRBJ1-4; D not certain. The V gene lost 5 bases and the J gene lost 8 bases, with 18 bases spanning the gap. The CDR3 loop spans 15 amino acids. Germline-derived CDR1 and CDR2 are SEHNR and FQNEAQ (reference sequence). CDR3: CASSGPGTGREKLFF. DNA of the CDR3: TGTGCCAGCAGCGGACCGGGTACTGGACGGGAAAAACTGTTTTTT. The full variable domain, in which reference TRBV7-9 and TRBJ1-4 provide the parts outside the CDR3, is DTGVSQNPRHKITKRGQNVTFRCDPISEHNRLYWYRQTLGQGPEFLTYFQNEAQLEKSRLLSDRFSAERPKGSFSTLEIQRTEQGDSAMYLCASSGPGTGREKLFFGSGTQLSVL.

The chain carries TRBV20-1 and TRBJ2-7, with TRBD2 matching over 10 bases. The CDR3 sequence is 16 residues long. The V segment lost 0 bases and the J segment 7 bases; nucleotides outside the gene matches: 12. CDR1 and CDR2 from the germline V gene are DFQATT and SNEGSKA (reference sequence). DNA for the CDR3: TGCAGTGCTAGAGATAAATTTTTGGGACTAGCGAGTGAGCAGTACTTC. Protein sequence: CSARDKFLGLASEQYF.

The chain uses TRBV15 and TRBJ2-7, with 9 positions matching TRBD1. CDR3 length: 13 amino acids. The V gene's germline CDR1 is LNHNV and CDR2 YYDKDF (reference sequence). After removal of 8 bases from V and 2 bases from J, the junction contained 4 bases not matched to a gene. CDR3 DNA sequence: TGTGCCACCCGGGACAGGGAGCCCTACGAGCAGTACTTC. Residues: CATRDREPYEQYF.

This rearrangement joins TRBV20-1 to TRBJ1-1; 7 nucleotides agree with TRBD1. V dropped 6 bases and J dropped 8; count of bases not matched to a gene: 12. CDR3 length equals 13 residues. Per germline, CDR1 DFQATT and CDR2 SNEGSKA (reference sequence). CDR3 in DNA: TGCAGTGCGAGGGGTCCAGACAGGGAGGAAGCTTTCTTT. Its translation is CSARGPDREEAFF.

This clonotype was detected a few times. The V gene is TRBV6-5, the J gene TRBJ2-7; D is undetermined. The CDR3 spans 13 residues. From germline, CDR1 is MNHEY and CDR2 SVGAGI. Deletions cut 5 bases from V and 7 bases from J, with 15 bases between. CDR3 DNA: TGTGCCAGCAGTCGGTCGGACGGCTGGGAGCAGTACTTC. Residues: CASSRSDGWEQYF.

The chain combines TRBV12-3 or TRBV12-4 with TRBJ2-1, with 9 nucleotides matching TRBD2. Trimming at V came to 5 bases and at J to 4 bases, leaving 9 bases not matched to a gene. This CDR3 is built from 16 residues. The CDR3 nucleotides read TGTGCCAGCAGTACCTCGACTAGCGGACGTTACAATGAGCAGTTCTTC. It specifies CASSTSTSGRYNEQFF.

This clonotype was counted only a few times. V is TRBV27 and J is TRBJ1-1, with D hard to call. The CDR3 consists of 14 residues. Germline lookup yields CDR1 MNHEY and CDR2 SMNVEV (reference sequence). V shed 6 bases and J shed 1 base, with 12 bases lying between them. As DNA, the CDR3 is TGTGCCAGCAGCCCATTTGATGGGAACACTGAAGCTTTCTTT. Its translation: CASSPFDGNTEAFF.

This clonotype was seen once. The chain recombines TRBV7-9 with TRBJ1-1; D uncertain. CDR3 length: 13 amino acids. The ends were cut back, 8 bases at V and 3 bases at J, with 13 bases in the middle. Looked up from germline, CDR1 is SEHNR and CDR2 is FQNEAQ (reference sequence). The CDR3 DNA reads TGTGCCAGCGGCCGAGAGGGTTACACTGAAGCTTTCTTT. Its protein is CASGREGYTEAFF.

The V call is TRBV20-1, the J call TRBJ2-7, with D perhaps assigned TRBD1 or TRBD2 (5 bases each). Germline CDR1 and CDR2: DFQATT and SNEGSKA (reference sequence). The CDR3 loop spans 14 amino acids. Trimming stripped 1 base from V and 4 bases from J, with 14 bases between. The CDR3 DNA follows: TGCAGTGCTAGAGGCCTGGGCAGGGAGTACGAGCAGTACTTC. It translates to CSARGLGREYEQYF.

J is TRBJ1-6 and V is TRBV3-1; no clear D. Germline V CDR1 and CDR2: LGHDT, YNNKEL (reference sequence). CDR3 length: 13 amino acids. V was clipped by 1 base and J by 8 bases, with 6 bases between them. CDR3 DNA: TGTGCCAGCAGCCAAGTGATGGATTCACCCCTCCACTTT. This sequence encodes CASSQVMDSPLHF.

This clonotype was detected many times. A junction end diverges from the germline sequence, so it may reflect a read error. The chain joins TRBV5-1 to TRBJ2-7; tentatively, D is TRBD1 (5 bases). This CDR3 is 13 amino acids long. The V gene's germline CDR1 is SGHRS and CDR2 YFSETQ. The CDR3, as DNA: TGCGCCAGCAGTTTGGACACTGCCTACGAGCAGTACTTC. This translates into CASSLDTAYEQYF. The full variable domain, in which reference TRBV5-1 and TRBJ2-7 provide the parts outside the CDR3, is KAGVTQTPRYLIKTRGQQVTLSCSPISGHRSVSWYQQTPGQGLQFLFEYFSETQRNKGNFPGRFSGRQFSNSRSEMNVSTLELGDSALYLCASSLDTAYEQYFGPGTRLTVT.

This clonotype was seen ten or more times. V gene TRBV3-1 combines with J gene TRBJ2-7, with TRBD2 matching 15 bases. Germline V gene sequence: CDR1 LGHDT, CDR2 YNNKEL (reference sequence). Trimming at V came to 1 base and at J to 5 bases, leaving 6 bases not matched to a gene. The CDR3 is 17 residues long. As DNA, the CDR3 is TGTGCCAGCAGCCAAGCCGGGACTAGCGGGAGGTCCAACGAGCAGTACTTC. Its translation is CASSQAGTSGRSNEQYF.

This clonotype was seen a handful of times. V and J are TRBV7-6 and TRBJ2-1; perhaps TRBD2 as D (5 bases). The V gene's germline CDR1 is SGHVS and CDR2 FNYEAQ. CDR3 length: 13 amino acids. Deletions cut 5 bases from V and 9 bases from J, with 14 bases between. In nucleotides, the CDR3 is TGTGCCAGCAGCCCGCGTAGGGCGGGTGAGCAGTTCTTC. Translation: CASSPRRAGEQFF.